The entry below describes one TCR beta chain. This CDR3 is 14 amino acids long. The data belong to a study of cytomegalovirus exposure and HLA in healthy donors. PCR employed 60 Vbeta and 13 Jbeta primers. The assay was immunoSEQ multiplex PCR, and TCRdb's table has in-frame clones only and misses some. The sample shows about 250,000 clones, roughly two thirds of them seen only once. This rearrangement joins TRBV21-1 to TRBJ1-3. TRBV21-1 is a pseudogene segment. What was sequenced was PBMCs. This TCR derives from a female donor in good health and CMV-seronegative. CDR3 sequence: CASDRGMRGNTIYF. CDR3 in DNA: TGTGCCAGCGATCGGGGGATGAGAGGAAACACCATATATTTT.